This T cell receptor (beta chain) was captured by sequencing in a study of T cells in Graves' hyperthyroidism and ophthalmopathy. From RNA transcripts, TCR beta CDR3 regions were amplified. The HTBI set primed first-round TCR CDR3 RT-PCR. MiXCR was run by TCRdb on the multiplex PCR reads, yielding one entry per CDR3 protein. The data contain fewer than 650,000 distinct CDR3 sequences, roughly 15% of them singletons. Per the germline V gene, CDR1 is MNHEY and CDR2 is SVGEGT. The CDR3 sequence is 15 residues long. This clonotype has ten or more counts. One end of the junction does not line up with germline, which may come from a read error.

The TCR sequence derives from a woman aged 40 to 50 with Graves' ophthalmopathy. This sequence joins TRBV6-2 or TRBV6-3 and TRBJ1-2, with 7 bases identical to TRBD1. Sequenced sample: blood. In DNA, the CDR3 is TGTGCCAGCAGTTCCGTCTCCAATTTTGGACAGGCTGCCTCCTTC. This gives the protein CASSSVSNFGQAASF.